The subject of this entry is one TCR beta chain. Its antigen is unknown. No base-level quality is on record; no much larger clone is a single base apart. This sample was included in a study of cytomegalovirus exposure and HLA in healthy donors (dated 2017 in TCRdb). Background on the whole study: An earlier analysis of approximately 640 of the donors reported about 250 Gb of sequence data and approximately 110 million unique TCR beta sequences from roughly 200 million T cells. About 300 gigabases of sequencing data and approximately 93 million unique TCR sequences were included in an early release covering about 620 HLA-typed donors. Of the 398 genotyped donors, roughly 85% fell in the genetic ancestry cluster associated with self-reported Caucasian donors. The study was designed to test whether signatures of past pathogen exposure could be identified by cataloging public T cell receptors. The study used immunosequencing to profile the T cell repertoires of under 700 subjects and linked those repertoires to cytomegalovirus serostatus. Besides the first cohort of around 670 subjects, a separate validation cohort made up of roughly 120 different subjects was used. High-throughput TCR immunosequencing, statistical association of individual TCRs with disease status, and machine learning were combined to predict cytomegalovirus infection status. A later analysis re-examined previously published TCR beta repertoires from 500 to 700 donors and added high-resolution HLA genotyping to investigate patterns of TCR occurrence. The later analysis used no new phenotypic data to find candidate immune exposures, relying instead on TCR beta sequences and their occurrence across donors. To decide whether each TCR beta V gene segment behaved as functional or pseudogenic, an earlier analysis of some 570 of the donors relied on high-throughput TCR beta sequencing. Alongside the repertoire data, information on donor age, sex, ethnicity and CMV serostatus was compiled. A later genetic analysis used genome-wide SNP genotypes for about three fifths of the 666 donors, treating that subset as a discovery cohort. Every repertoire in the discovery cohort had been generated on one and the same sequencing platform. Both class I and class II loci were covered by HLA typing, at four-digit resolution. The number of typed donors differed by locus: about 629-630 for A, B, C, DRB1 and DQB1; 522 for DQA1; approximately 600 for DPA1; and some 430 for DPB1. Because of strong linkage in the cohort, roughly five DR-DQ haplotypes were treated as single units for association and clustering. Among roughly 400 genotyped donors of the cohort, an average of around 220,000 unique TCR beta nucleotide sequences was sequenced per donor, of which about 19% were non-productive. Study-wide findings and limitations: The study gave a list of over 150 TCR beta chains associated with cytomegalovirus. A further reported finding was that TCR beta sequences accurately predicted the HLA-A and HLA-B alleles for most subjects in the first cohort. CMV serostatus was the only immune exposure information available for the cohort. A later analysis reported that several top co-occurrence clusters appeared linked to parvovirus B19, influenza, CMV and Epstein-Barr virus. Most CMV-associated TCR beta chains appeared to be HLA-restricted in a later analysis, and the HLA associations seemed to be driven largely by CMV exposure. Presence/absence analyses assumed roughly uniform sequencing depth across donors, an assumption that may not hold. Compared with the roughly 670-donor mean, donors in an Asian-associated ancestry cluster had fewer N-insertions in productive TCRs, according to a later genetic analysis. In an earlier analysis of about 550 of the donors, most TCR beta V segments were observed in productive rearrangements about 87% or about 30% of the time, broadly matching IMGT annotations. In a later analysis, TCR association rates were found to vary across HLA loci, with the most associated TCRs seen for DRB1 alleles and the fewest for HLA-C alleles. Only TCR beta chains were sequenced in this cohort, and the absence of alpha or paired-chain data limited detectable features. According to the authors, the approach could potentially be generalized to other disease states and immunological phenotypes. Strong co-occurrence of HLA alleles, especially DR and DQ, made assigning TCR associations to individual alleles difficult. A later analysis associated 16,951 TCR beta sequences with specific HLA alleles at a false discovery rate of 0.05. Because HLA typing was unavailable for some donors at each locus, only the typed subset was used in association tests. The classifier was reported to diagnose cytomegalovirus status with high specificity and sensitivity in both the original cohort and the validation cohort. A later analysis found that HLA-associated TCR beta chains were more clonally expanded and had lower generation probabilities than equally common non-associated chains. Because counts were too low, about 15 rarely observed V segments, including chromosome 9 orphons, were left out of the earlier analysis of over 550 of the donors. V-gene and J-gene trimming of TCR beta chains was associated with a missense DCLRE1C variant in a later genetic analysis, and the association was replicated in an independent cohort. Across donors, most TCR sequences were observed very rarely, whereas some public TCRs were present in many individuals. Linkage disequilibrium might explain the correlated functional status among segregating V segments, but an unknown experimental factor could not be excluded. In vitro tests confirmed that a few of the cytomegalovirus-associated TCR beta chains recognize cytomegalovirus antigens. A group of highly shared sequence variants was considered likely to be a technical artifact of the sequencing pipeline.

In total, over 600 healthy bone marrow donors made up the cohort. All cohort members were sampled while nominally healthy, although unrecorded immune exposures were likely present. The donor was CMV seropositive and belonged to the group of 250 to 300 seropositive cohort members. A peripheral blood sample was collected from each donor, and TCR beta sequencing was performed on peripheral blood mononuclear cells. Genomic DNA extraction from the blood cell samples was performed with the Qiagen DNeasy Blood Extraction Kit. Library method: the immunoSEQ multiplex PCR assay. For the multiplex PCR, a mixture combining 60 forward primers for TCR Vbeta segments and 13 reverse primers for TCR Jbeta segments was used. The CDR3 region of rearranged TCR beta genes was amplified from genomic DNA by a multiplex PCR assay. On the Illumina HiSeq System, the amplified TCR beta libraries were sequenced as 87-base-pair reads. In the authors' own workflow: A later analysis tallied 75 million to 95 million unique TCR beta chains across the 666 repertoires, and about 12 million of those chains were shared by two or more donors. A nearest-neighbor algorithm error-corrected the raw reads and collapsed the reads into unique sequences, merging closely related sequences to remove PCR and sequencing errors. Alignment of CDR3 sequences to IMGT reference sequences was used to assign V, D and J gene segments. Each retained sequence needed at least a six-nucleotide match to both a V gene segment and a J gene segment. A rearrangement was called productive if the CDR3 had no stop codons and remained in frame with V and J, and every other rearrangement was called non-productive. CDR3 was defined according to IMGT convention as the region running from the second conserved V-encoded cysteine to the conserved J-encoded phenylalanine. The earlier analysis of some 550 of the donors excluded any sequence lacking an unambiguous match to a single V gene segment. In an earlier analysis of approximately 610 of the donors, V segments were called functional above 56.7% productive rearrangements and were called segregating when the between-donor standard deviation exceeded 5%. A statistical classification framework was built to diagnose cytomegalovirus status from the catalog of TCR beta chain sequences. V and J gene assignment, in a later analysis, came from comparing TCR nucleotide sequences with IMGT/GENE-DB human TR gene sequences. Using the TCRdist pipeline, a later analysis assigned CDR3 sequences along with most-parsimonious VDJ recombination scenarios. In a later analysis, each TCR beta chain was defined by its CDR3 amino acid sequence together with its V-gene family, and reads without a unique V-gene family were excluded. In a later analysis, a few hundred highly shared, low-generation-probability nucleotide sequences were removed to address suspected cross-contamination and a sequencing artifact. For each public chain, a later analysis derived a clonal expansion index from normalized ranks of inferred template counts within each repertoire. A later analysis computed generation probabilities with a VDJ recombination model fitted to out-of-frame rearrangements, and checked the results against IGoR. In a later analysis, TCR-TCR, TCR-HLA and TCR-CMV co-occurrence was scored with hypergeometric tests, and a repertoire-size bias correction was applied to TCR pairs. To estimate false discovery rates, a later analysis permuted the HLA or CMV assignments 20 times. In a later analysis, co-occurring TCRs were grouped with DBSCAN, and TCRdist sequence similarity was added when clustering was performed within HLA-allele-positive subsets. Repertoires with fewer than 30,000 or more than 120,000 public chains were left out of co-occurrence clustering, as were about five repertoires with anomalous nucleotide sharing. Sourced from immuneACCESS, this table was stored by TCRdb with only in-frame sequences that have V and J called. A share of the clones is absent; for the studies checked, an unresolved V gene accounts for under half, and the remainder has no known explanation. For V, J and clone size, that table is used; D and trimming come from the DNA. Here the sample has fewer than 250,000 clones; just under 75% occur a single time. Of the sample, approximately 3% is held by the ten largest clones.

The specimen was PBMCs. The sequence was collected from a woman in her 30s in good health and CMV-seropositive.

The base sequence is TGCGCCAGCAGCCCGGTAGGGAGGAGGATCTACGAGCAGTACTTC. Its translation is CASSPVGRRIYEQYF. Recombination connected TRBV4-1 to TRBJ2-7; a weak D assignment points to TRBD2 (6 bases agree). CDR1 MGHRA and CDR2 YSYEKL were looked up in the germline V gene. The junction carries 16 bases between V and J, which are trimmed by 4 bases and 3 bases respectively. Counted from cysteine to phenylalanine, this CDR3 has 15 amino acids. The kept DNA is CDR3 alone, 45 bases in frame from the first base.